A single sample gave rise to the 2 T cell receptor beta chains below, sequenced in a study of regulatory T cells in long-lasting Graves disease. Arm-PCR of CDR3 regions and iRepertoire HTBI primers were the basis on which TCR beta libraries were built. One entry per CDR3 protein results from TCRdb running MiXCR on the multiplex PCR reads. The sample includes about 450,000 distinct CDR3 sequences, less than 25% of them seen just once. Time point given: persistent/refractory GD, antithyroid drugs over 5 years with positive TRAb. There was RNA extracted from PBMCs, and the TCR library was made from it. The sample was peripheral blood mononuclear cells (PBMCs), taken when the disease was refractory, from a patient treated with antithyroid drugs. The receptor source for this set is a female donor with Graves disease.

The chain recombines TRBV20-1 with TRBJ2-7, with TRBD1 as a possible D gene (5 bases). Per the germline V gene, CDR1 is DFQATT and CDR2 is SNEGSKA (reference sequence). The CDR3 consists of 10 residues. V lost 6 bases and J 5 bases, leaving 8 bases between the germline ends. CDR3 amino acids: CSAEQDEQYF. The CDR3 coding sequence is TGCAGTGCCGAACAGGACGAGCAGTACTTC.

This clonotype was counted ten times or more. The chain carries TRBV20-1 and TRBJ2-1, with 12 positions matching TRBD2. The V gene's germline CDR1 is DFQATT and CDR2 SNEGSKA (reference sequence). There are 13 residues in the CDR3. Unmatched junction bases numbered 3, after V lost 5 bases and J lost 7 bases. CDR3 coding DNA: TGCAGTGCTGGACTAGCGGGAAGTAATGAGCAGTTCTTC. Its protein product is CSAGLAGSNEQFF.